This TCR beta chain is from a study of blood T cell repertoires in COVID-19. Study context: Acute and convalescent COVID-19 samples came from the United States, Italy and Spain. Sources were T cells, B-cell-depleted T cells, or PBMCs; the material itself was cDNA or gDNA.

The germline V gene encodes CDR1 SGDLS and CDR2 YYNGEE. The trim removed 4 bases at V and 5 bases at J, leaving 12 bases unmatched. The CDR3 spans 16 residues. Sequencing was performed with immunoSEQ multiplex PCR; in TCRdb, only in-frame clones are kept and a portion is missing. In the table there are about 180,000 clones, around 89% of which are singletons. This clone was seen only once. The clonotype comes from a woman aged 25 to 39 with acute or convalescent COVID-19. The specimen sequenced was peripheral blood. V is TRBV9 and J is TRBJ2-7; 10 bases map to TRBD2. This CDR3 is CASSPSALAGGDEQYF. The CDR3 nucleotides are TGTGCCAGCAGCCCGTCAGCCTTAGCGGGAGGAGACGAGCAGTACTTC.